The entry below describes one T cell receptor beta chain. Being one base from a much bigger clone, this may be a read error. The record originates from a study of blood T cells in healthy people across ages. Germline-derived CDR1 and CDR2 are MNHNY and SVGAGI (reference sequence). CDR3 length equals 14 residues. The use of a sample-barcoded 5' primer and a J-beta primer mix characterized a second PCR of roughly 7 to 11 cycles. A template-switch adaptor containing 12 random nucleotides labeled each cDNA molecule. TCRdb processed the 5' RACE reads anew with MiXCR; each CDR3 protein has one entry. Of 800,000 to 950,000 distinct CDR3 sequences in the sample, about 29% were seen once. Total RNA was isolated from each sample in quantities of at least 5 micrograms. These data also formed part of another study, on T cells of mothers and their children.

Sequencing was done on a sample of blood. The receptor's source is a woman aged 40 to 50 in good health. The chain couples TRBV6-6 to TRBJ1-1; TRBD1 is a possible D gene (5 bases). This CDR3 reads CVSTQGGGMTEAFF. The DNA for the CDR3 is TGTGTCAGCACCCAAGGTGGGGGTATGACTGAAGCTTTCTTT.